These 25 T cell receptor beta chains were sequenced from one sample in a study of blood T cell repertoires in COVID-19. The assay was immunoSEQ multiplex PCR, and TCRdb's table has in-frame clones only and misses some. The data contain approximately 250,000 clones, approximately 91% of them singletons. The specimen sequenced was PBMCs or T cells enriched from blood (not recorded which). Source of these receptors: a woman in her 30s who had recovered from COVID-19.

A few counts support this clone. This chain links TRBV27 with TRBJ1-6, with 7 bases lining up with TRBD1. There are 15 residues in the CDR3. Losses at the gene ends were 2 bases for V and 9 bases for J; bases not matched to a gene: 7. CDR1 and CDR2 from the germline V gene are MNHEY and SMNVEV (reference sequence). The CDR3 is CASSLIQGIGSPLHF. The CDR3 DNA reads TGTGCCAGCAGTTTAATACAGGGGATTGGTTCACCCCTCCACTTT.

This rearrangement joins TRBV27 to TRBJ1-2, with 11 positions matching TRBD1. The CDR3 has 14 amino acids. Germline V gene data show CDR1 as MNHEY and CDR2 as SMNVEV (reference sequence). After removal of 5 bases from V and 6 bases from J, the junction contained 5 bases not matched to a gene. CDR3 sequence: CASSTDRGLNGYTF. DNA for the CDR3: TGTGCCAGCAGTACGGACAGGGGGCTTAATGGCTACACCTTC.

In DNA, the CDR3 is TGTGCCATCAGTTTCGGACAGGGAGGAGAAGCTTTCTTT. This codes for CAISFGQGGEAFF. The chain combines TRBV10-3 with TRBJ1-1; 8 bases are shared with TRBD1. Germline V CDR1 and CDR2: ENHRY, SYGVKD. The CDR3 length is 13 residues. J lost 8 bases, V lost 5 bases, and 7 bases had no gene match.

The chain links TRBV13 to TRBJ1-3; unclear D gene. Between the trimmed V and J ends, which lost 3 bases and 6 bases, there was a span of 18 bases. Germline lookup yields CDR1 PRHDT and CDR2 FYEKMQ (reference sequence). This CDR3 contains 16 residues. CDR3 in DNA: TGTGCCAGCAGCTTCCGCGGAGCGGGTATAGTAAACACCATATATTTT. Protein product: CASSFRGAGIVNTIYF. Together with reference TRBV13 and TRBJ1-3, the CDR3 gives the full variable domain: AAGVIQSPRHLIKEKRETATLKCYPIPRHDTVYWYQQGPGQDPQFLISFYEKMQSDKGSIPDRFSAQQFSDYHSELNMSSLELGDSALYFCASSFRGAGIVNTIYFGEGSWLTVV.

This sequence joins TRBV5-5 and TRBJ1-2, with D perhaps matching TRBD1 (6 bases). CDR1 is SGHKS, CDR2 YYEKEE, per germline (reference sequence). V dropped 4 bases and J dropped 1 base, with 11 bases sitting between them. There are 14 residues in the CDR3. CDR3 sequence (DNA): TGTGCCAGCAGCACCTTACAGGGTAACTATGGCTACACCTTC. Encoded protein: CASSTLQGNYGYTF. Variable domain in full (rest from reference TRBV5-5 and TRBJ1-2): DAGVTQSPTHLIKTRGQQVTLRCSPISGHKSVSWYQQVLGQGPQFIFQYYEKEERGRGNFPDRFSARQFPNYSSELNVNALLLGDSALYLCASSTLQGNYGYTFGSGTRLTVV.

The CDR3 sequence: CASSGGLGLEQYF. For the CDR3, the DNA is TGTGCCAGCAGCGGGGGACTAGGGCTCGAGCAGTACTTC. The V and J genes are TRBV9 and TRBJ2-7; TRBD2 matches 8 bases. Germline V gene lookup returns CDR1 SGDLS and CDR2 YYNGEE. V shed 3 bases, J shed 6 bases, and the junction held 5 bases outside the gene matches. CDR3 length: 13 residues.

The chain carries TRBV18 and TRBJ2-2, with D tentatively TRBD1 (6 bases). In germline, CDR1 is KGHSH, CDR2 LQKENI. Trimming stripped 2 bases from V and 5 bases from J, with 12 bases between. The CDR3 runs to 15 residues. The CDR3 DNA reads TGTGCCAGCTCACCAGATACAGGGTGGACCGGGGAGCTGTTTTTT. Amino acids: CASSPDTGWTGELFF. Looking up the rest from reference TRBV18 and TRBJ2-2 gives the full variable domain: NAGVMQNPRHLVRRRGQEARLRCSPMKGHSHVYWYRQLPEEGLKFMVYLQKENIIDESGMPKERFSAEFPKEGPSILRIQQVVRGDSAAYFCASSPDTGWTGELFFGEGSRLTVL.

The chain employs TRBV5-4 and TRBJ2-1; D possibly corresponds to TRBD1 (6 bases). The germline CDR1 and CDR2 sequences are SGHNT and YYREEE (reference sequence). The V end lost 5 bases, the J end lost 2 bases, and 14 bases lay between the germline ends. This CDR3 has 15 residues. CDR3 region: CASSGDKRAYNEQFF. DNA for the CDR3: TGTGCCAGCAGTGGGGACAAACGTGCCTACAATGAGCAGTTCTTC.

V is TRBV29-1 and J is TRBJ2-7, with D uncertain. V shed 1 base and J shed 4 bases, with 5 bases lying between them. CDR3 length: 11 residues. Germline values: CDR1 SQVTM, CDR2 ANQGSEA. CDR3 region: CSVEGSYEQYF. The CDR3 coding sequence is TGCAGCGTTGAAGGCAGTTACGAGCAGTACTTC.

V and J are TRBV4-1 and TRBJ2-4, with a possible D match to TRBD2 (6 bases). The CDR3 is 18 amino acids. Trimming took 4 bases from V and 6 from J, leaving 25 bases between them. Germline values: CDR1 MGHRA, CDR2 YSYEKL. CDR3 in amino acids: CASSPRGSASPTGNIQYF. The DNA of the CDR3 is TGCGCCAGCAGCCCTCGGGGGAGTGCCTCCCCCACCGGAAACATTCAGTACTTC.

The chain recombines TRBV5-1 with TRBJ2-6; TRBD1 might be the D (6 bases). This CDR3 region has 16 residues. Between the trimmed V and J ends, which lost 3 bases and 4 bases, there was a span of 14 bases. CDR1 and CDR2 (germline): SGHRS, YFSETQ. In DNA form, the CDR3 reads TGCGCCAGCAGCTCTTACAGGGTCTCCGGGGCCAACGTCCTGACTTTC. This encodes CASSSYRVSGANVLTF.

The genes are TRBV19 and TRBJ2-1, with D maybe TRBD2 (6 bases). V gave up 4 bases and J gave up 10 bases, with 14 bases separating them. Germline CDR1 and CDR2: LNHDA and SQIVND (reference sequence). There are 13 residues in the CDR3. The CDR3 region has the DNA TGTGCCAGTAGTACCGGGGACTTACAGGAGCAGTTCTTC. Encoded protein: CASSTGDLQEQFF. Complete variable domain (other parts from reference TRBV19 and TRBJ2-1): DGGITQSPKYLFRKEGQNVTLSCEQNLNHDAMYWYRQDPGQGLRLIYYSQIVNDFQKGDIAEGYSVSREKKESFPLTVTSAQKNPTAFYLCASSTGDLQEQFFGPGTRLTVL.

V and J are TRBV6-5 and TRBJ2-2; D possibly corresponds to TRBD1 (5 bases). The CDR3 is 14 amino acids. Germline CDR1 MNHEY, CDR2 SVGAGI. The ends were cut back, 8 bases at V and 0 bases at J, with 10 bases in the middle. CDR3 protein: CASGRTTNTGELFF. The CDR3 DNA reads TGTGCCAGCGGCCGGACAACGAACACCGGGGAGCTGTTTTTT.

This chain links TRBV28 with TRBJ1-4, with D unclear. V lost 6 bases and J 8 bases, leaving 19 bases between the germline ends. The germline CDR1 and CDR2 sequences are MDHEN and SYDVKM. CDR3 length: 15 residues. The CDR3 DNA sequence: TGTGCCAGCAGCCCCCTCGAGGGCTTAAGGGAAAAACTGTTTTTT. It translates to CASSPLEGLREKLFF.

The chain couples TRBV6-1 to TRBJ2-6, with 9 bases fitting TRBD1. V shed 6 bases and J 0 bases; nucleotides not matched to a gene: 9. CDR3 length: 18 residues. The germline gives CDR1 MNHNS, CDR2 SASEGT. The CDR3 bases are TGTGCCAGCAGCGAACGGGACAGGGTATTCTCTGGGGCCAACGTCCTGACTTTC. This codes for CASSERDRVFSGANVLTF.

The chain is built from TRBV6-1 and TRBJ2-1; D is possibly TRBD1 (6 bases). This CDR3 comprises 14 residues. Germline V CDR1 and CDR2: MNHNS, SASEGT. V lost 3 bases and J lost 9, with 15 bases in between. CDR3 sequence (DNA): TGTGCCAGCAGTGAGCGAGGGGGAATAATTGAGCAGTTCTTC. It codes for CASSERGGIIEQFF.

The chain joins TRBV6-2 or TRBV6-3 to TRBJ2-4; D is possibly TRBD1 (5 bases). Germline assignment: CDR1 MNHEY and CDR2 SVGEGT. The CDR3 covers 13 residues. V lost 2 bases to trimming and J lost 3 bases, with 5 bases between them. This CDR3 reads CASSYDSKNIQYF. DNA for the CDR3: TGTGCCAGCAGTTACGACAGCAAAAACATTCAGTACTTC.

The gene calls are TRBV25-1 and TRBJ2-1; 9 nucleotides match TRBD1. CDR1 is MGHDK, CDR2 SYGVNS, per germline. The CDR3 runs 11 residues. The V segment lost 2 bases and the J segment 15 bases; nucleotides outside the gene matches: 2. CDR3 DNA: TGTGCCAGCAGTGAAGGGACAGGGAGGTTCTTC. As protein: CASSEGTGRFF. Looking up the rest from reference TRBV25-1 and TRBJ2-1 gives the full variable domain: EADIYQTPRYLVIGTGKKITLECSQTMGHDKMYWYQQDPGMELHLIHYSYGVNSTEKGDLSSESTVSRIRTEHFPLTLESARPSHTSQYLCASSEGTGRFFGPGTRLTVL.

This clone was detected a few times. The V gene is TRBV3-1 (or the pseudogene TRBV3-2), the J gene TRBJ2-2; the D is unclear. This CDR3 comprises 14 residues. Germline CDR1 is LGHDT and CDR2 is YNNKEL (reference sequence). V was cut by 1 base and J by 4 bases, with 7 bases left in between. DNA of the CDR3: TGTGCCAGCAGCCAAGTGTTCGGCACCGGGGAGCTGTTTTTT. Translating gives CASSQVFGTGELFF.

The genes are TRBV2 and TRBJ1-6, with D hard to call. The V and J ends lost 3 bases and 10 bases respectively, with 13 bases between them. The CDR3 length is 14 residues. Germline-derived CDR1 and CDR2 are SNHLY and FYNNEI. In DNA, the CDR3 is TGTGCCAGCAGTGATAGGCAGCGCAGCTCACCCCTCCACTTT. This sequence encodes CASSDRQRSSPLHF.

The CDR3 DNA reads as TGTGCCAGCTCACCACTAGCGGGGGGCCCCCACACCGGGGAGCTGTTTTTT. Its protein is CASSPLAGGPHTGELFF. V gene TRBV18 combines with J gene TRBJ2-2, with 10 positions matching TRBD2. Trimming at V came to 1 base and at J to 3 bases, leaving 5 bases not matched to a gene. Germline CDR1 reads KGHSH; CDR2 reads LQKENI. The CDR3 is 17 residues long.

The table lists this clone with a count of one. The gene calls are TRBV5-1 and TRBJ2-3, with a tentative D call TRBD1 (6 bases). Germline V gene lookup returns CDR1 SGHRS and CDR2 YFSETQ. This CDR3 spans 16 amino acids. V shed 1 base and J shed 2 bases, with 14 bases lying between them. The CDR3 reads CASSLLGHPSTDTQYF. The CDR3 DNA follows: TGCGCCAGCAGCTTGTTGGGACACCCGTCCACAGATACGCAGTATTTT.

The sample holds one count of this clone. The CDR3: CASSGRGRASYEQYF. In DNA, the CDR3 is TGTGCCAGCAGTGGACGCGGGAGGGCCTCCTACGAGCAGTACTTC. The genes are TRBV6-2 or TRBV6-3 and TRBJ2-7; 9 bases are shared with TRBD2. After removal of 5 bases from V and 0 bases from J, the junction contained 5 bases not matched to a gene. The CDR3 length is 15 residues. The germline V gene has CDR1 MNHEY and CDR2 SVGEGT.

V usage is TRBV10-1 and J usage is TRBJ1-1, with D tentatively TRBD1 (6 bases). Germline lookup yields CDR1 WNHNN and CDR2 SYGVQD (reference sequence). The CDR3 totals 17 residues. Between the trimmed V and J ends, which lost 6 bases and 3 bases, there was a span of 23 bases. The CDR3 here is CASREEHNRVIDTEAFF. The DNA for the CDR3 is TGCGCCAGCAGGGAGGAACATAACAGGGTTATAGACACTGAAGCTTTCTTT.

The chain has TRBV5-1 and TRBJ1-1; TRBD1 is a possible D gene (5 bases). Trimming stripped 2 bases from V and 3 bases from J, with 8 bases between. The length of the CDR3 is 13 residues. Germline assignment: CDR1 SGHRS and CDR2 YFSETQ. The CDR3 reads CASSFLGHTEAFF. The CDR3 region has the DNA TGCGCCAGCAGCTTCCTGGGGCACACTGAAGCTTTCTTT.